A selection of T cell receptor beta chains follows, all from one sample in a study of cytomegalovirus exposure and HLA in healthy donors. Libraries were prepared by immunoSEQ multiplex PCR; TCRdb keeps only in-frame clonotypes and omits some of them. The sample has approximately 130,000 clones; roughly 77% are singletons. The sample consisted of PBMCs. These receptors originate from a man between 35 and 55 years old in good health and CMV-seronegative. The CDR3 runs from the conserved cysteine through the conserved F or W. The D gene is left open where the match is weak. Expanded clones get a size class; other rows say once, few or many, or leave the size out.

TRBV27	.	TRBJ2-6	TRBD1	CASSLRGPGTPRVGANVLTF	TGTGCCAGCAGTTTAAGGGGGCCCGGGACACCTCGGGTTGGGGCCAACGTCCTGACTTTC
TRBV6-6	.	TRBJ1-5	TRBD1	CASQGQIFSNQPQHF	TGTGCCTCCCAGGGACAGATTTTTAGCAATCAGCCCCAGCATTTT
TRBV4-2	.	TRBJ1-3	.	CASSQVAGATGNTIYF	TGTGCCAGCAGCCAAGTGGCAGGGGCGACTGGAAACACCATATATTTT
TRBV30	.	TRBJ2-7	TRBD1	CACITTGRSSYEQYF	TGTGCCTGCATTACGACAGGGAGAAGCTCCTACGAGCAGTACTTC
TRBV5-1	.	TRBJ2-1	.	CASSLSGGNSYNEQFF	TGCGCCAGCAGCTTGTCGGGCGGGAACTCCTACAATGAGCAGTTCTTC
TRBV27	.	TRBJ2-1	.	CASSLIWTDFRYEQFF	TGTGCCAGCAGTTTAATCTGGACTGACTTTCGGTATGAGCAGTTCTTC
TRBV29-1	.	TRBJ1-1	.	CSVEDTGEAFF	TGCAGCGTTGAAGATACAGGGGAAGCTTTCTTT
TRBV11-3	.	TRBJ2-1	.	CASIIEGDTTDSYNEQFF	TGTGCCAGCATCATAGAGGGAGATACAACAGACTCCTACAATGAGCAGTTCTTC
TRBV10-3	.	TRBJ1-2	TRBD1	CAITTPGQEGYGYTF	TGTGCTATCACCACGCCGGGACAGGAGGGCTATGGCTACACCTTC
TRBV10-3	.	TRBJ2-6	.	CAISEGLSSGANGLTF	TGTGCCATCAGTGAGGGTTTGAGCTCTGGGGCCAACGGCCTGACTTTC
TRBV25-1	.	TRBJ2-4	.	CASRKTPGHLLAKNSQYF	TGTGCCAGCAGAAAGACACCGGGACACCTATTAGCCAAAAACAGTCAGTACTTC
TRBV15	.	TRBJ2-2	.	CATSRELGGTGELFF	TGTGCCACCAGCAGAGAATTAGGCGGAACCGGGGAGCTGTTTTTT
TRBV2	.	TRBJ2-7	.	CASSEPLAQSYEQYF	TGTGCCAGCAGTGAACCCCTAGCGCAGTCCTACGAGCAGTACTTC
TRBV9	.	TRBJ2-1	.	CASSVTSLGLHEQFF	TGTGCCAGCAGCGTAACTAGTCTCGGTCTTCATGAGCAGTTCTTC
TRBV6-1	.	TRBJ1-2	.	CASRTGHLYGYTF	TGTGCCAGCAGAACGGGACACCTCTATGGCTACACCTTC
TRBV7-2	few	TRBJ2-6	TRBD2	CASSLLAGFPSGANVLTF	TGTGCCAGCAGCTTACTAGCGGGGTTCCCCTCTGGGGCCAACGTCCTGACTTTC
TRBV5-1	.	TRBJ1-2	.	CASSLDRFNYGYTF	TGCGCCAGCAGCTTGGACAGGTTTAACTATGGCTACACCTTC
TRBV4-3	.	TRBJ2-1	.	CASSQDLGDEQFF	TGCGCCAGCAGCCAAGACCTAGGCGATGAGCAGTTCTTC
TRBV29-1	.	TRBJ2-7	.	CSGGTNYEQYF	TGCAGCGGCGGGACCAACTACGAGCAGTACTTC
TRBV27	.	TRBJ1-1	.	CASSLDRWNTEAFF	TGTGCCAGCAGTCTCGACAGATGGAACACTGAAGCTTTCTTT
TRBV19	.	TRBJ2-1	TRBD2	CASTGLDNEQFF	TGTGCCAGTACGGGACTAGACAATGAGCAGTTCTTC
TRBV2	.	TRBJ2-5	.	CASNPGQWETQYF	TGTGCCAGCAATCCGGGACAATGGGAGACCCAGTACTTC